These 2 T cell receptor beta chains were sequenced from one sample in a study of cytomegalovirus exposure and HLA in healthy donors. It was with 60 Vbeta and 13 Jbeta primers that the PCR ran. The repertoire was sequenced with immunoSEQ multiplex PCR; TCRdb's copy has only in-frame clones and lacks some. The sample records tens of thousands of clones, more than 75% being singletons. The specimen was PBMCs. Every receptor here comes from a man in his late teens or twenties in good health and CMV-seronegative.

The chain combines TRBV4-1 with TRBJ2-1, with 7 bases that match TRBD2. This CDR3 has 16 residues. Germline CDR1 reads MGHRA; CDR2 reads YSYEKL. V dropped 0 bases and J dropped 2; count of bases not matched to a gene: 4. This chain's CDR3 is CASSQEAGVPYNEQFF. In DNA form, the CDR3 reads TGCGCCAGCAGCCAAGAGGCGGGAGTCCCCTACAATGAGCAGTTCTTC.

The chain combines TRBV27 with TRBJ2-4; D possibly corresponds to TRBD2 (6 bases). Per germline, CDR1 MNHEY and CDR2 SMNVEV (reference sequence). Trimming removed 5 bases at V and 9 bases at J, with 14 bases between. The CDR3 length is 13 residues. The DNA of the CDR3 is TGTGCCAGCAGTCCCGCGGACTACGGCATTCAGTACTTC. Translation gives CASSPADYGIQYF.